Below are 28 T cell receptor beta chains sequenced from a single sample in a study of blood T cell repertoires in COVID-19. The protocol was immunoSEQ multiplex PCR, while the TCRdb copy is restricted to in-frame clones and leaves out a portion. The data contain 20,000 to 30,000 clones, more than 75% of them singletons. The specimen was peripheral blood. These TCRs come from a man aged 50-60 years with active COVID-19.

The chain couples TRBV13 to TRBJ2-1; 12 nucleotides align to TRBD2. With 5 bases clipped from V and 6 bases from J, the junction kept 5 bases outside the gene matches. Germline V gene lookup returns CDR1 PRHDT and CDR2 FYEKMQ (reference sequence). This CDR3 has 15 residues. The CDR3 DNA reads as TGTGCCAGCAGCCAGGCTAGCGGGAGGGTCAATGAGCAGTTCTTC. It codes for CASSQASGRVNEQFF.

The chain has TRBV7-2 and TRBJ2-5; perhaps TRBD2 as D (5 bases). Per the germline V gene, CDR1 is SGHTA and CDR2 is FQGNSA. V gave up 3 bases and J gave up 5 bases, with 10 bases separating them. This CDR3 spans 13 amino acids. The DNA for the CDR3 is TGTGCCAGCAGCTTCCGGGGATTCGAGACCCAGTACTTC. Protein product: CASSFRGFETQYF.

This clone occurred once. This rearrangement joins TRBV3-1 (or the pseudogene TRBV3-2) to TRBJ2-7; no firm D call. Trimming cost V 0 bases and J 3 bases, with 15 bases left between them. Germline assignment: CDR1 LGHDT and CDR2 YNNKEL (reference sequence). This CDR3 has 16 residues. The CDR3 is CASSQDSSPRLYEQYF. For the CDR3, the DNA is TGTGCCAGCAGCCAAGACTCCTCACCGCGCCTCTACGAGCAGTACTTC.

This chain uses TRBV5-1 with TRBJ2-7, with 10 bases fitting TRBD2. The CDR3 spans 16 residues. With 4 bases clipped from V and 2 bases from J, the junction kept 9 bases outside the gene matches. Per the germline V gene, CDR1 is SGHRS and CDR2 is YFSETQ. The CDR3 sequence: CASSPRAGGPTYEQYF. In nucleotides, the CDR3 is TGCGCCAGCAGCCCGAGAGCGGGGGGGCCCACCTACGAGCAGTACTTC.

This clone was observed a handful of times. This chain connects TRBV3-1 (or the pseudogene TRBV3-2) to TRBJ2-3; TRBD2 is a possible D gene (5 bases). Germline CDR1 and CDR2: LGHDT and YNNKEL (reference sequence). The V and J ends lost 7 bases and 3 bases respectively, with 20 bases between them. The CDR3 length is 16 residues. As DNA, the CDR3 is TGTGCCAGCACTCCAAAGACCGAGGGCCGGACAGATACGCAGTATTTT. It translates to CASTPKTEGRTDTQYF.

V gene TRBV20-1 combines with J gene TRBJ2-7; possible D gene TRBD2, 6 bases. V lost 6 bases and J lost 2, with 17 bases in between. CDR3 length: 14 amino acids. Germline loops: CDR1 DFQATT, CDR2 SNEGSKA (reference sequence). The DNA for the CDR3 is TGCAGTGCAAGTACTAGCTCGTCGGCCTACGAGCAGTACTTC. Its protein product is CSASTSSSAYEQYF.

The V gene is TRBV7-2, the J gene TRBJ2-7; D might be TRBD2 (5 bases). The CDR3 totals 15 residues. Deletions cut 5 bases from V and 3 bases from J, with 17 bases between. CDR1 is SGHTA, CDR2 FQGNSA, per germline. The CDR3 sequence is CASSAPARVGYEQYF. The CDR3 region has the DNA TGTGCCAGCAGCGCCCCGGCGAGGGTCGGCTACGAGCAGTACTTC.

J is TRBJ2-5 and V is TRBV5-8, with D unresolved. Trimming left V 1 base short and J 1 base short, with 11 bases between. In germline, CDR1 is SGHTS, CDR2 YDEGEE. The CDR3 length is 15 residues. For the CDR3, the DNA is TGTGCCAGCAGCTTGTACCACAACCTCCAAGAGACCCAGTACTTC. Translation: CASSLYHNLQETQYF. The full variable domain, completed using reference TRBV5-8 and TRBJ2-5, is EAGVTQSPTHLIKTRGQQATLRCSPISGHTSVYWYQQALGLGLQFLLWYDEGEERNRGNFPPRFSGRQFPNYSSELNVNALELEDSALYLCASSLYHNLQETQYFGPGTRLLVL.

The CDR3 nucleotides read TGTGCCAGCAGCAGCGGTCGGACAGTGGATGGCTACACCTTC. Protein product: CASSSGRTVDGYTF. The rearrangement uses TRBV7-3 and TRBJ1-2, with a weak D call TRBD1 (6 bases). V was clipped by 5 bases and J by 6 bases, with 16 bases between them. CDR1 is SGHTA and CDR2 is FQGTGA in the germline V gene. This CDR3 is 14 amino acids long.

V is TRBV15 and J is TRBJ1-5; 10 positions match TRBD1. V lost 2 bases and J lost 5; bases outside the gene matches: 15. Germline V gives CDR1 LNHNV, CDR2 YYDKDF (reference sequence). The CDR3 totals 19 residues. The CDR3 reads CATSRRGIGQGEIDQPQHF. The DNA for the CDR3 is TGTGCCACCAGCAGACGCGGGATTGGACAGGGGGAGATCGATCAGCCCCAGCATTTT. The entire variable domain, with the rest obtained from reference TRBV15 and TRBJ1-5, is as follows: DAMVIQNPRYQVTQFGKPVTLSCSQTLNHNVMYWYQQKSSQAPKLLFHYYDKDFNNEADTPDNFQSRRPNTSFCFLDIRSPGLGDTAMYLCATSRRGIGQGEIDQPQHFGDGTRLSIL.

The chain joins TRBV11-3 to TRBJ2-5, with TRBD2 matching over 8 bases. The CDR3 loop spans 16 amino acids. V was pared by 0 bases and J by 5 bases, with 8 bases of the junction left unmatched. CDR1 and CDR2 (germline): SGHNT, YENEEA. CDR3 amino acids: CASSLDIGGAYETQYF. The CDR3 DNA is TGTGCCAGCAGCTTAGATATCGGGGGGGCCTATGAGACCCAGTACTTC.

The chain joins TRBV5-1 to TRBJ1-3, with D hard to call. CDR1 and CDR2 (germline): SGHRS, YFSETQ. Trimming took off 7 bases at V and 0 bases at J, with 11 bases between the two ends. The CDR3 is made up of 14 amino acids. The chain's CDR3 is CASGPSGSGNTIYF. CDR3 DNA: TGCGCCAGCGGGCCTAGCGGCTCTGGAAACACCATATATTTT.

This sequence joins TRBV7-3 and TRBJ2-3; D perhaps matches TRBD1 (6 bases). V was shortened by 3 bases and J by 11 bases, with 15 bases between the two germline ends. CDR1 is SGHTA and CDR2 is FQGTGA in the germline V gene. The CDR3 runs to 13 residues. The CDR3: CASSFAGTPWQYF. CDR3 in DNA: TGTGCCAGCAGCTTCGCCGGGACACCTTGGCAGTATTTT.

The chain recombines TRBV28 with TRBJ2-3; weak D call: TRBD1 (5 bases). Germline V CDR1 and CDR2: MDHEN, SYDVKM. Trimming stripped 1 base from V and 0 bases from J, with 14 bases between. CDR3 length: 17 amino acids. CDR3 protein: CASSLLTALISTDTQYF. CDR3 in DNA: TGTGCCAGCAGTTTATTGACAGCGTTAATTAGCACAGATACGCAGTATTTT.

The V call is TRBV10-3, the J call TRBJ2-3; 7 positions match TRBD2. This CDR3 comprises 13 residues. Germline CDR1 ENHRY, CDR2 SYGVKD. Trimming removed 6 bases from V and 2 bases from J; junction bases left unmatched: 2. CDR3 loop: CAIRGTTTDTQYF. As DNA, the CDR3 is TGTGCCATCAGGGGGACTACCACAGATACGCAGTATTTT.

The rearrangement joins TRBV7-6 to TRBJ2-5, with D possibly TRBD2 on 5 matching bases. V lost 2 bases to trimming and J lost 5 bases, with 12 bases between them. CDR1 is SGHVS, CDR2 FNYEAQ, per germline. The CDR3 covers 14 residues. CDR3 residues: CASSLSFGGETQYF. CDR3 DNA sequence: TGTGCCAGCAGCTTAAGTTTTGGCGGGGAGACCCAGTACTTC.

V is TRBV10-3 and J is TRBJ1-2, with 11 bases fitting TRBD1. The length of the CDR3 is 16 residues. The germline gives CDR1 ENHRY, CDR2 SYGVKD. Losses at the gene ends were 5 bases for V and 3 bases for J; bases not matched to a gene: 8. DNA for the CDR3: TGTGCCATCAGTCAGACGGGACAGGGGGGGTACTATGGCTACACCTTC. This translates into CAISQTGQGGYYGYTF.

This sequence joins TRBV2 and TRBJ1-6, with TRBD1 identical over 8 bases. The CDR3 is 14 residues long. With 10 bases clipped from V and 9 bases from J, the junction kept 11 bases outside the gene matches. Germline V CDR1 and CDR2: SNHLY, FYNNEI. The CDR3 nucleotides read TGTGCCACCCTAAGGACAGGGTTGGGTTCACCCCTCCACTTT. Residues: CATLRTGLGSPLHF.

Note on this clone: In the same sample, other DNA sequences code for this CDR3. The chain carries TRBV7-8 and TRBJ1-6; D perhaps matches TRBD1 (6 bases). From germline, CDR1 is SGHVS and CDR2 FQNEAQ. This CDR3 has 16 residues. V was cut by 0 bases and J by 1 base, with 7 bases left in between. The CDR3 loop reads CASSLAGASYNSPLHF. The CDR3 nucleotides are TGTGCCAGCAGCTTAGCGGGGGCTTCCTATAATTCACCCCTCCACTTT.

The chain has TRBV7-2 and TRBJ1-2, with a tentative D call TRBD1 (6 bases). The CDR3 is made up of 13 amino acids. The V and J ends lost 7 bases and 7 bases respectively, with 16 bases between them. In germline, CDR1 is SGHTA, CDR2 FQGNSA. The CDR3 region is CASTARQAGGYTF. CDR3 nucleotides: TGTGCCAGCACAGCCCGACAGGCTGGTGGCTACACCTTC.

This clone has only a few counts. V and J are TRBV27 and TRBJ1-1; 7 bases map to TRBD1. The CDR3 has 12 residues. The V gene end was trimmed by 2 bases and the J gene end by 12 bases; junction bases not matched to a gene: 6. CDR1 MNHEY and CDR2 SMNVEV come from the germline V gene (reference sequence). The CDR3 bases are TGTGCCAGCAGTTTAAGAGGGGGCGGAACTTTCTTT. Protein product: CASSLRGGGTFF.

The chain combines TRBV2 with TRBJ2-1; 10 nucleotides line up with TRBD2. This CDR3 comprises 15 residues. In germline, CDR1 is SNHLY, CDR2 FYNNEI. The J segment lost 1 base and the V segment lost 6 bases, leaving 3 bases of the junction unmatched. The CDR3 sequence: CASSSSGGSYNEQFF. For the CDR3, the DNA is TGTGCCAGCAGCAGTAGCGGGGGGTCCTACAATGAGCAGTTCTTC.

This chain links TRBV5-4 with TRBJ2-7; 14 nucleotides agree with TRBD2. V lost 3 bases to trimming and J lost 5 bases; unmatched junction nucleotides: 7. The CDR3 is 16 residues long. The germline V gene has CDR1 SGHNT and CDR2 YYREEE (reference sequence). This CDR3 reads CASSSGLAGGNDEQYF. As DNA, the CDR3 is TGTGCCAGCAGCTCTGGACTAGCGGGAGGCAACGACGAGCAGTACTTC.

The gene calls are TRBV7-2 and TRBJ2-5; a weak D match, TRBD1 (5 bases). This CDR3 region has 13 residues. Trimming pared 6 bases from V and 5 bases from J, leaving 13 bases between. The germline gives CDR1 SGHTA, CDR2 FQGNSA. The DNA of the CDR3 is TGTGCCAGCAGTTTTGGGGCTCGGGAGACCCAGTACTTC. This encodes CASSFGARETQYF.

In this sample, this clone turned up a few times. V gene TRBV10-3 combines with J gene TRBJ2-1, with 11 bases aligning to TRBD2. Germline CDR1 and CDR2: ENHRY and SYGVKD. The CDR3 loop spans 17 amino acids. V lost 2 bases and J lost 6; bases outside the gene matches: 9. The CDR3 protein is CAISEATSGSSSNEQFF. CDR3 bases: TGTGCCATCAGTGAGGCCACTAGCGGGAGTTCGAGCAATGAGCAGTTCTTC.

This chain links TRBV19 with TRBJ2-2; 7 bases line up with TRBD2. The CDR3 is 15 amino acids. Germline loops: CDR1 LNHDA, CDR2 SQIVND (reference sequence). The junction had 12 bases not matched to a gene; V was cut back by 8 bases and J by 6 bases. The CDR3 reads CASGELAGAAGELFF. In nucleotides, the CDR3 is TGTGCCAGTGGGGAGCTGGCGGGAGCTGCCGGGGAGCTGTTTTTT.

The chain carries TRBV20-1 and TRBJ1-2, with D maybe TRBD1 (5 bases). CDR1 and CDR2 (germline): DFQATT, SNEGSKA (reference sequence). This CDR3 has 14 residues. Trimming stripped 3 bases from V and 0 bases from J, with 11 bases between. The CDR3 spells CSASDWGSNYGYTF. In DNA, the CDR3 is TGCAGTGCTAGTGATTGGGGCTCTAACTATGGCTACACCTTC.

The V and J genes are TRBV2 and TRBJ1-1; no firm D call. This CDR3 region has 14 residues. The germline V and J ends were trimmed by 4 bases and 3 bases, with 12 bases remaining between them. Germline lookup yields CDR1 SNHLY and CDR2 FYNNEI. The DNA for the CDR3 is TGTGCCAGCAGTGTGGGAGGGTCGTACACTGAAGCTTTCTTT. Amino acid sequence: CASSVGGSYTEAFF.